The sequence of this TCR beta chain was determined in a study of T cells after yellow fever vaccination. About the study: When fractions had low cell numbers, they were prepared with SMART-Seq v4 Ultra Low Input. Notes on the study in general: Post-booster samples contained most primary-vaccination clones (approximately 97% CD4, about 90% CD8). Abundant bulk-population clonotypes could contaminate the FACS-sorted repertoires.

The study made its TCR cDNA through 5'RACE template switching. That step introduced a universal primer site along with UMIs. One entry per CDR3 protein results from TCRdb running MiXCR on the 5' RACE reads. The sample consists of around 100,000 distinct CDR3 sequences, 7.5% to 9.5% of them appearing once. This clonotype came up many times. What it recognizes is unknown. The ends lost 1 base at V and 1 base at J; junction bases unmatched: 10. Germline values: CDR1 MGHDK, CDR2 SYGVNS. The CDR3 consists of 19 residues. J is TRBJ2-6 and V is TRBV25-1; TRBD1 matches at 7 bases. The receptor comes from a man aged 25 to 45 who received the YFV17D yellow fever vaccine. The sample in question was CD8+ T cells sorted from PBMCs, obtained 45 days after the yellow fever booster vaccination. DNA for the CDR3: TGTGCCAGCAGTGAATTTTTCCCAGGGGGATCTTCTGGGGCCAACGTCCTGACTTTC. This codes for CASSEFFPGGSSGANVLTF.